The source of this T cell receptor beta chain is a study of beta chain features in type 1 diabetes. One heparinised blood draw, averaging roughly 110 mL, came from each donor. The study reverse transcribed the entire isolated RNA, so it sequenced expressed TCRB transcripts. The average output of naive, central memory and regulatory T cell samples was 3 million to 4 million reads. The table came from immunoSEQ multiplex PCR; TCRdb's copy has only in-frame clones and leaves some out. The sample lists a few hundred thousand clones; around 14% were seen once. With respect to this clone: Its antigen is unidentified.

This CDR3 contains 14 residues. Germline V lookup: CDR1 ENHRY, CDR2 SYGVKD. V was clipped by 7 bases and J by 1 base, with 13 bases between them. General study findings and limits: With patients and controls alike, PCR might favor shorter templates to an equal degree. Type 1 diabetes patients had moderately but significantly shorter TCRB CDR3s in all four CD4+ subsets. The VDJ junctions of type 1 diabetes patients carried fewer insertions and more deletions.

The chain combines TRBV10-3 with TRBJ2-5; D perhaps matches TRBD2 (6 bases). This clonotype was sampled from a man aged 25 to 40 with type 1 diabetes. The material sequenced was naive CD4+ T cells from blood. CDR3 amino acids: CAITPAGFQETQYF. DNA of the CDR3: TGTGCCATCACCCCAGCGGGCTTCCAAGAGACCCAGTACTTC.